This T cell receptor (beta chain) was recorded in a study of beta chain features in type 1 diabetes. Study-wide context: Examination spanned around 110,000,000 sorted cells from all samples.

Donors underwent one heparinised blood draw, approximately 120 mL on average. Deletions cut 4 bases from V and 0 bases from J, with 17 bases between. The germline V gene has CDR1 MNHNS and CDR2 SASEGT. This CDR3 has 17 residues. Every bit of the isolated RNA underwent reverse transcription, so sequencing read expressed TCRB transcripts. Assay used: immunoSEQ multiplex PCR; TCRdb lists only in-frame clones, some missing. Among hundreds of thousands of clones, roughly a sixth were seen once, and the ten largest hold about 0.087%. Notes on the study in general: Short templates might get an advantage during PCR, and this would be equal in patients and controls.

This clone was observed a handful of times. What it binds is not known. The chain joins TRBV6-1 to TRBJ2-3, with D perhaps TRBD1 (5 bases). Material for sequencing was naive CD4+ T cells from blood. This clonotype originated in a man younger than 35 in good health. CDR3 region: CASSGGSPTPSTDTQYF. For the CDR3, the DNA is TGTGCCAGCAGTGGGGGCAGCCCAACTCCTAGCACAGATACGCAGTATTTT.